This is a list of T cell receptor beta chains from one sample in a study of HIV-infected patients and healthy controls. TCRdb fed the 5' RACE reads into MiXCR, producing one record per CDR3 protein. The profile shows about 10,000 distinct CDR3 sequences, 8% to 10% of them singletons. Sequencing was performed on blood. These TCRs come from an adult in good health. CDR3s leave out the opening cysteine and the closing phenylalanine or tryptophan. D genes are given only for firm matches.

TRBD1,TRBJ1-5,TRBV19,ASSLGQGHQPQH
-,TRBJ2-3,TRBV6-5,ASSYSGASTDTQY
-,TRBJ1-1,TRBV5-1,ASSLADISTEAF
TRBD2,TRBJ2-5,TRBV3-1,ASSRRQWREQATQY
TRBD2,TRBJ2-7,TRBV3-1,ASSQDRLAVGSYEQY
-,TRBJ1-5,TRBV27,ASSLRQGNQPQH
-,TRBJ1-4,TRBV20-1,SASSGGWDEKLF
-,TRBJ2-6,TRBV24-1,ATSPTYGANVLT
-,TRBJ2-7,TRBV7-2,ASSFDYSEQY
TRBD1,TRBJ1-4,TRBV5-1,ASSPQGAGEKLF
-,TRBJ2-7,TRBV10-3,AISRSAEGSGNEQY
-,TRBJ1-6,TRBV12-1,ASSCARPLYNSPLH
TRBD2,TRBJ2-1,TRBV7-3,ASSLTGLAVTTSNEQF
-,TRBJ1-1,TRBV28,ASSETRDEAF
TRBD2,TRBJ2-7,TRBV2,ASIPTSGGDYEQY
-,TRBJ2-1,TRBV27,ASSRGHQIYNEQF
-,TRBJ1-5,TRBV20-1,SAMGPLSGPLSNQPQH
-,TRBJ1-1,TRBV6-5,ASSYLYNTEAF
-,TRBJ2-2,TRBV30,AWRGRAGELF
-,TRBJ1-6,TRBV25-1,ASQWGSYNSPLH
-,TRBJ2-3,TRBV2,ASSEGLPSTDTQY
-,TRBJ2-3,TRBV19,ASSIGHLTDTQY
-,TRBJ1-5,TRBV7-9,ASSLGAGGAGQPQH
-,TRBJ2-2,TRBV30,ASEGAVSNTGELF
-,TRBJ2-5,TRBV12-3/TRBV12-4,ASTPVFQETQY
TRBD1,TRBJ1-2,TRBV7-9,ASRSPTRGQGEEGTYGYT
-,TRBJ2-2,TRBV6-1,ASRLQENTGELF
TRBD2,TRBJ2-3,TRBV11-3,ASSPGTSGPTDTQY
-,TRBJ2-3,TRBV11-3,ASSLGPVSTDTQY
-,TRBJ2-3,TRBV19,ASSTEDTQY
TRBD1,TRBJ2-1,TRBV12-3/TRBV12-4,ASSPANLYRGLDYNEQF
TRBD2,TRBJ2-2,TRBV12-3/TRBV12-4,ASSLRLAGDTGELF
TRBD1,TRBJ2-3,TRBV5-1,ASSFDRGSSTDTQY
-,TRBJ1-6,TRBV12-3/TRBV12-4,ASSSSLGLPLH
-,TRBJ2-7,TRBV7-9,ASSTGVYEQY
TRBD2,TRBJ2-3,TRBV4-2,ASSHGRGEDTQY
-,TRBJ1-1,TRBV6-6,ASSYSPLQGGNTEAF
-,TRBJ2-7,TRBV19,ASSFGRGAYEQY
-,TRBJ1-5,TRBV24-1,ATSGGAQPQH
-,TRBJ2-1,TRBV27,ASSSSRGAYNEQF
-,TRBJ2-1,TRBV5-5,ASSFNWGTSAPNEQF
TRBD1,TRBJ2-5,TRBV7-6,ASSTRQGRETQY
-,TRBJ2-3,TRBV5-4,ASSLWTSTDTQY
-,TRBJ2-1,TRBV29-1,SVDGLATYTRFSYNEQF
TRBD2,TRBJ2-1,TRBV30,AWSVPLAGGFINEQF
-,TRBJ2-1,TRBV5-1,ASNWGLGFSNEQF
-,TRBJ2-1,TRBV7-2,ASSLYMGQIIGNEQF
-,TRBJ2-5,TRBV7-8,ASSLATGNSQETQY
-,TRBJ2-3,TRBV11-2,ASSSNRGTDTQY
TRBD2,TRBJ2-7,TRBV15,ATKGPTGGGYEQY